A selection of T cell receptor beta chains follows, all from one sample in a study of technical replicates of blood from a few donors. Clones were read by immunoSEQ multiplex PCR, and TCRdb kept only the in-frame ones, dropping some. The sample contains around 95,000 clones, roughly 94% of which appear only once. Sequencing was done on a sample of T cells isolated from PBMCs. The receptors stem from a human donor in good health. CDR3s include the opening cysteine and the closing phenylalanine or tryptophan. D genes are given only for firm matches. The listing skips clone size in some rows; elsewhere it reads once, few, many or a size class.

TRBJ1-2 TRBD1 TRBV6-5 - TGTGCCAGCATTTCCGGGACAGGGGGCTCCAGGGGCTACACCTTC CASISGTGGSRGYTF
TRBJ2-4 TRBD1 TRBV19 once TGTGCCAGCTCCGGGACAGGTGGGAACATTCAGTACTTC CASSGTGGNIQYF
TRBJ2-3 - TRBV9 - TGTGCCAGCAGCGTAGAACCTGAGTTTGATACGCAGTATTTT CASSVEPEFDTQYF
TRBJ1-1 - TRBV30 few TGTGCCTGGAGTGTACGCCGGTTTATGAACACTGAAGCTTTCTTT CAWSVRRFMNTEAFF
TRBJ2-3 - TRBV25-1 - TGTGCCAGCAGTGAACCGGGCACAGATACGCAGTATTTT CASSEPGTDTQYF
TRBJ1-1 TRBD1 TRBV10-3 - TGTGCCATCAGTGACCCCGGGACAGGGGGTTTCGAAGCTTTCTTT CAISDPGTGGFEAFF
TRBJ2-3 TRBD2 TRBV28 - TGTGCCAGCAGTTTACTAGCGGGAGGATTTGCAGATACGCAGTATTTT CASSLLAGGFADTQYF
TRBJ1-3 - TRBV19 once TGTGCCAGTACGAGGTCTGGAAACACCATATATTTT CASTRSGNTIYF
TRBJ2-3 TRBD1 TRBV10-3 - TGTGCCATCAGTGCGGCGACAGGGATAGATACGCAGTATTTT CAISAATGIDTQYF
TRBJ2-4 TRBD2 TRBV4-2 - TGTGCCAGCAGCCAAGGGGGCTGGGTGGCGGGAGGGCCCAAAAACATTCAGTACTTC CASSQGGWVAGGPKNIQYF
TRBJ2-5 TRBD1 TRBV19 - TGTGCCAGTAGAGACAGGGGGCCCCAAGAGACCCAGTACTTC CASRDRGPQETQYF
TRBJ2-7 - TRBV4-1 - TGCGCCAGCAGCCCGCCGACAGGGAGGATCGACTTC CASSPPTGRIDF
TRBJ1-5 - TRBV30 once TGTGCCTGGAGCGAGACCCATCTGGGGCCAGAGCGACCAGCTCAGCCCCAGCATTTT CAWSETHLGPERPAQPQHF
TRBJ2-5 - TRBV11-3 - TGTGCCAGCAGTTTACAGGGTTTGGATGATGAGACCCAGTACTTC CASSLQGLDDETQYF